The source of this T cell receptor (beta chain) is a study of cytomegalovirus exposure and HLA in healthy donors. Vbeta (60) and Jbeta (13) primers were used in the PCR. Only in-frame clones appear in the TCRdb table, and some are missing; sequencing was by immunoSEQ multiplex PCR. The top ten clones hold around 9.1% of a sample with 120,000 or so clones, around 80% of them seen once. The receptor was derived from a woman aged 45-60 years in good health and CMV-seropositive. The sequenced sample was PBMCs.

In DNA, the CDR3 is TGTGCCACCCGGACAGAGGGTAATGAAAAACTGTTTTTT. It codes for CATRTEGNEKLFF. The genes are TRBV19 and TRBJ1-4; TRBD1 might be the D (6 bases). Germline V CDR1 and CDR2: LNHDA, SQIVND (reference sequence). The CDR3 length is 13 residues. V dropped 10 bases and J dropped 4 bases, with 13 bases sitting between them.